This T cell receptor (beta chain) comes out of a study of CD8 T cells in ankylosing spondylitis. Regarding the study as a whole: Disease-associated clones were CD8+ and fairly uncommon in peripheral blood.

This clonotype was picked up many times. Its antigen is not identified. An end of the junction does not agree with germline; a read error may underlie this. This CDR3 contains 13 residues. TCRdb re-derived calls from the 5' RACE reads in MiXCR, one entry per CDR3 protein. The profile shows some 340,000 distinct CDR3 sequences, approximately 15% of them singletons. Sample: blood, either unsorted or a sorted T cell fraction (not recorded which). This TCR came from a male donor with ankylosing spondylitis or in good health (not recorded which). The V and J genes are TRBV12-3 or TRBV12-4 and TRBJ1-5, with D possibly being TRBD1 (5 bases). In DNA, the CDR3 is TGTGCCAGCAGCTTAGGGGTCGGGCAGCCCCAGCATTTT. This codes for CASSLGVGQPQHF.